These 32 T cell receptor beta chains came from one sample sequenced in a study of T cell repertoires in aging, cancer and after chemotherapy. TCR beta rearrangements were amplified from peripheral blood genomic DNA. TRB rearrangements spanning V, D and J were amplified using mixed TRB-A/B primers. TCRdb processed the multiplex PCR reads anew with MiXCR; each CDR3 protein has one entry. The data show roughly 15,000 distinct CDR3 sequences, over 45% seen once. Source material: blood. Receptor source: a human donor in good health.

This clonotype showed up just a few times. The chain combines TRBV5-5 with TRBJ2-7; 7 bases align to TRBD1. The CDR3 loop spans 14 amino acids. Germline V lookup: CDR1 SGHKS, CDR2 YYEKEE (reference sequence). The ends lost 5 bases at V and 0 bases at J; junction bases unmatched: 5. This chain's CDR3 is CASRYGQDSYEQYF. The CDR3 region has the DNA TGTGCCAGCAGATATGGACAGGACTCCTACGAGCAGTACTTC.

The chain couples TRBV10-3 to TRBJ2-7; no firm D call. The CDR3 consists of 17 residues. CDR1 ENHRY and CDR2 SYGVKD come from the germline V gene. V lost 0 bases and J lost 0, with 15 bases in between. CDR3 nucleotides: TGTGCCATCAGTGAGTCGATCACTATACTAAGCTCCTACGAGCAGTACTTC. It is translated as CAISESITILSSYEQYF.

This clonotype has only one observation. The rearrangement links TRBV20-1 to TRBJ2-7, with D maybe TRBD1 (6 bases). The CDR3 loop spans 14 amino acids. Trimming took off 4 bases at V and 0 bases at J, with 13 bases between the two ends. Germline CDR1 DFQATT, CDR2 SNEGSKA (reference sequence). The CDR3 loop is CSAIPTGSSYEQYF. DNA of the CDR3: TGCAGTGCTATACCGACAGGTTCCTCCTACGAGCAGTACTTC.

The DNA for the CDR3 is TGTGCCACCAGCAGTAGCAGGGATAGAACGAGCTCTGAAGCTTTCTTT. Its translation: CATSSSRDRTSSEAFF. The chain combines TRBV15 with TRBJ1-1; TRBD1 is a possible D gene (5 bases). Germline V gene sequence: CDR1 LNHNV, CDR2 YYDKDF (reference sequence). Trimming took 3 bases from V and 6 from J, leaving 20 bases between them. The CDR3 spans 16 residues.

This chain links TRBV6-6 with TRBJ2-3; perhaps TRBD1 as D (6 bases). The germline V gene has CDR1 MNHNY and CDR2 SVGAGI (reference sequence). The CDR3 spans 12 residues. V dropped 6 bases and J dropped 3 bases, with 7 bases sitting between them. Here the CDR3 DNA reads TGTGCCAGCAGCCAGGGGACAGATACGCAGTATTTT. Its translation is CASSQGTDTQYF.

This clonotype came up a few times. The V and J genes are TRBV6-2 or TRBV6-3 and TRBJ2-1; unclear D gene. This CDR3 contains 14 residues. Germline V gene data show CDR1 as MNHEY and CDR2 as SVGEGT. The ends were cut back, 3 bases at V and 0 bases at J, with 6 bases in the middle. In DNA form, the CDR3 reads TGTGCCAGCAGTTATAGGGACTCCTACAATGAGCAGTTCTTC. It specifies CASSYRDSYNEQFF.

This clonotype showed up just a few times. This sequence joins TRBV19 and TRBJ2-1; no definite D call. The CDR3 consists of 13 residues. Trimming cost V 3 bases and J 9 bases, with 12 bases left between them. Germline loops: CDR1 LNHDA, CDR2 SQIVND (reference sequence). The CDR3 DNA is TGTGCCAGTAGTATTGGTGAGGTGGGTGAGCAGTTCTTC. Its protein product is CASSIGEVGEQFF.

Concerning this clonotype itself: Since no conserved phenylalanine or tryptophan closes the CDR3, a read error is the likely cause. This chain connects TRBV29-1 to TRBJ2-2; D possibly corresponds to TRBD1 (6 bases). Germline V gene data show CDR1 as SQVTM and CDR2 as ANQGSEA. The CDR3 is made up of 11 amino acids. As DNA, the CDR3 is TGTTCGACAGGGAACACCGGGGAGCTGTTTTTA. Its protein is CSTGNTGELFL.

The chain is built from TRBV7-6 and TRBJ2-1; D perhaps matches TRBD1 (5 bases). CDR1 and CDR2 (germline): SGHVS, FNYEAQ. The germline V and J ends were trimmed by 6 bases and 0 bases, with 9 bases remaining between them. CDR3 length: 14 amino acids. The CDR3 bases are TGTGCCAGCAGTTATGACAGCTCCTACAATGAGCAGTTCTTC. The encoded protein is CASSYDSSYNEQFF.

Comments on this clonotype: Being one base from a much bigger clone, this may be a read error. The V gene is TRBV29-1, the J gene TRBJ2-7; no reliable D call. CDR3 length: 11 amino acids. V dropped 6 bases and J dropped 0 bases, with 6 bases sitting between them. Germline V gives CDR1 SQVTM, CDR2 ANQGSEA. The DNA for the CDR3 is TGCAGCGTCCGGGTCTCCTACGAGCAGTACTTC. The encoded protein is CSVRVSYEQYF.

The chain joins TRBV29-1 to TRBJ1-3; D gene uncertain. Germline V lookup: CDR1 SQVTM, CDR2 ANQGSEA. Trimming removed 2 bases at V and 4 bases at J, with 12 bases between. The CDR3 totals 14 residues. The CDR3 DNA follows: TGCAGCGTTGAATGGGGAGGTTCAGGAAACACCATATATTTT. It translates to CSVEWGGSGNTIYF.

The J gene is TRBJ1-4, the V gene TRBV18, with unresolved D. V lost 4 bases and J lost 1, with 10 bases in between. This CDR3 is built from 15 residues. The germline gives CDR1 KGHSH, CDR2 LQKENI. CDR3 region: CASSRTAKTNEKLFF. The CDR3 region has the DNA TGTGCCAGCTCACGCACGGCCAAAACTAATGAAAAACTGTTTTTT.

The table lists this clonotype with a few counts. The chain recombines TRBV18 with TRBJ2-1, with TRBD1 as a possible D gene (5 bases). This CDR3 has 15 residues. The V gene lost 3 bases and the J gene lost 8 bases, with 17 bases spanning the gap. From germline, CDR1 is KGHSH and CDR2 LQKENI. This chain's CDR3 is CASSPPGLKNDEQFF. CDR3 bases: TGTGCCAGCTCACCCCCAGGGCTCAAGAACGATGAGCAGTTCTTC.

The chain links TRBV27 to TRBJ2-1, with a possible D match to TRBD2 (5 bases). The germline V gene has CDR1 MNHEY and CDR2 SMNVEV (reference sequence). V was pared by 0 bases and J by 4 bases, with 7 bases between. This CDR3 has 14 amino acids. The CDR3 region is CASSLSRGYNEQFF. The CDR3 DNA reads TGTGCCAGCAGTTTATCGCGCGGGTACAATGAGCAGTTCTTC.

This clonotype has a single count. J is TRBJ2-2 and V is TRBV5-1; tentatively, D is TRBD1 (6 bases). Trimming took 0 bases from V and 7 from J, leaving 7 bases between them. The germline CDR1 and CDR2 sequences are SGHRS and YFSETQ. The CDR3 spans 13 residues. The DNA of the CDR3 is TGCGCCAGCAGCTTGGAGGGGGTCGGGGAGCTGTTTTTT. Its translation is CASSLEGVGELFF.

The V gene is TRBV19, the J gene TRBJ2-3, with 8 bases lining up with TRBD2. This CDR3 region has 21 residues. With V trimmed by 8 bases and J by 1 base, 26 bases remained unmatched. The germline gives CDR1 LNHDA, CDR2 SQIVND (reference sequence). In DNA, the CDR3 is TGTGCCAGTCAGTCCGTACGGACCCCAGGCCCGGGGGGGTCAGGCACAGATACGCAGTATTTT. Translated: CASQSVRTPGPGGSGTDTQYF.

This rearrangement joins TRBV6-1 to TRBJ2-3; no reliable D call. From germline, CDR1 is MNHNS and CDR2 SASEGT. Trimming left V 7 bases short and J 1 base short, with 9 bases between. CDR3 length equals 13 residues. CDR3 protein: CASILSGTDTQYF. In nucleotides, the CDR3 is TGTGCCAGCATCCTAAGCGGCACAGATACGCAGTATTTT.

This clonotype was recorded a few times. The V and J genes are TRBV19 and TRBJ2-5, with 8 bases that match TRBD2. This CDR3 has 16 amino acids. CDR1 LNHDA and CDR2 SQIVND come from the germline V gene (reference sequence). V gave up 4 bases and J gave up 1 base; unmatched junction bases: 8. The CDR3 reads CASSKRPSGRQETQYF. The CDR3 DNA follows: TGTGCCAGTAGTAAGAGGCCTAGCGGGCGCCAAGAGACCCAGTACTTC.

This clonotype was seen only once. This chain joins TRBV19 and TRBJ1-2; tentative D call: TRBD1 (6 bases). CDR1 LNHDA and CDR2 SQIVND come from the germline V gene (reference sequence). Trimming took off 7 bases at V and 2 bases at J, with 8 bases between the two ends. The CDR3 sequence is 12 residues long. The CDR3 region has the DNA TGTGCCAGTACTCAGGGGAACTATGGCTACACCTTC. It specifies CASTQGNYGYTF.

The chain uses TRBV6-1 and TRBJ2-1; D not resolved. The germline CDR1 and CDR2 sequences are MNHNS and SASEGT. V gave up 6 bases and J gave up 0 bases, with 3 bases separating them. There are 12 residues in the CDR3. The CDR3 is CASSRSYNEQFF. The CDR3 coding sequence is TGTGCCAGCAGCCGCTCCTACAATGAGCAGTTCTTC.

In this sample, this clonotype turned up a few times. This sequence joins TRBV5-5 and TRBJ1-4, with D possibly being TRBD1 (5 bases). V dropped 4 bases and J dropped 5 bases, with 12 bases sitting between them. Germline V CDR1 and CDR2: SGHKS, YYEKEE (reference sequence). The CDR3 is 14 amino acids. This CDR3 is CASSTGPRNEKLFF. The CDR3 DNA follows: TGTGCCAGCAGCACGGGACCGAGGAATGAAAAACTGTTTTTT.

A single count supports this clonotype. This chain links TRBV10-3 with TRBJ2-3; 7 bases map to TRBD1. This CDR3 spans 15 amino acids. The trim removed 7 bases at V and 2 bases at J, leaving 9 bases unmatched. Germline V gives CDR1 ENHRY, CDR2 SYGVKD. CDR3 region: CAIMTGTELTDTQYF. CDR3 DNA sequence: TGTGCCATCATGACCGGGACAGAACTCACAGATACGCAGTATTTT.

This clonotype was seen only a few times. The V and J genes are TRBV30 and TRBJ2-1, with a tentative D call TRBD2 (6 bases). The CDR3 covers 13 residues. CDR1 is GTSNPN, CDR2 SVGIG, per germline (reference sequence). V was shortened by 3 bases and J by 2 bases, with 8 bases between the two germline ends. CDR3 nucleotides: TGTGCCTGGAGGGGGGGAGCCTACAATGAGCAGTTCTTC. Its protein is CAWRGGAYNEQFF.

The rearrangement links TRBV30 to TRBJ2-7; D is possibly TRBD2 (5 bases). Trimming stripped 5 bases from V and 0 bases from J, with 14 bases between. The germline gives CDR1 GTSNPN, CDR2 SVGIG (reference sequence). CDR3 length: 14 amino acids. DNA of the CDR3: TGTGCCTGGGGAGGACGAGGAGCCTCCTACGAGCAGTACTTC. Protein product: CAWGGRGASYEQYF. Full variable domain (missing parts from reference TRBV30 and TRBJ2-7): SQTIHQWPATLVQPVGSPLSLECTVEGTSNPNLYWYRQAAGRGLQLLFYSVGIGQISSEVPQNLSASRPQDRQFILSSKKLLLSDSGFYLCAWGGRGASYEQYFGPGTRLTVT.

The chain combines TRBV5-5 with TRBJ2-1; TRBD2 agrees at 11 bases. Germline CDR1 and CDR2: SGHKS and YYEKEE (reference sequence). The junction had 15 bases not matched to a gene; V was cut back by 1 base and J by 0 bases. The CDR3 consists of 21 residues. The CDR3: CASSLTTGTSGLGYSYNEQFF. The CDR3 nucleotides read TGTGCCAGCAGCTTGACTACCGGGACTAGCGGTTTAGGGTACTCCTACAATGAGCAGTTCTTC.

This sequence joins TRBV19 and TRBJ2-2, with D hard to call. In germline, CDR1 is LNHDA, CDR2 SQIVND (reference sequence). The CDR3 is 14 amino acids. V lost 5 bases to trimming and J lost 4 bases, with 11 bases between them. DNA for the CDR3: TGTGCCAGTAGTCCCGACTTATTCACCGGGGAGCTGTTTTTT. It translates to CASSPDLFTGELFF.

The chain uses TRBV27 and TRBJ2-5; D is unclear. There are 13 residues in the CDR3. Trimming pared 6 bases from V and 4 bases from J, leaving 12 bases between. Per germline, CDR1 MNHEY and CDR2 SMNVEV (reference sequence). Here the CDR3 DNA reads TGTGCCAGCAGCAGGAAGGTAGGAGAGACCCAGTACTTC. Translation: CASSRKVGETQYF.

This chain's CDR3 is CASSPWGGFNQPQHF. The CDR3 nucleotides read TGTGCCAGCAGTCCCTGGGGGGGGTTCAATCAGCCCCAGCATTTT. The V and J genes are TRBV27 and TRBJ1-5; D may be TRBD1 (5 bases). The CDR3 length is 15 residues. The V end was cut by 5 bases, the J end by 3 bases, with 14 bases between. Germline loops: CDR1 MNHEY, CDR2 SMNVEV (reference sequence).

This rearrangement joins TRBV5-5 to TRBJ2-7, with 10 nucleotides matching TRBD1. The CDR3 sequence is 14 residues long. V shed 3 bases and J 3 bases; nucleotides not matched to a gene: 3. CDR1 is SGHKS and CDR2 is YYEKEE in the germline V gene (reference sequence). The CDR3 DNA sequence: TGTGCCAGCAGCTCCCGGGACAGGGGCTACGAGCAGTACTTC. This sequence encodes CASSSRDRGYEQYF.

The chain has TRBV12-3 or TRBV12-4 and TRBJ2-5, with 7 bases matching TRBD1. V lost 6 bases and J lost 2; bases outside the gene matches: 3. This CDR3 is built from 13 residues. Here the CDR3 reads CASSLQGQETQYF. The DNA of the CDR3 is TGTGCCAGCAGCTTACAGGGGCAAGAGACCCAGTACTTC.

The V and J genes are TRBV5-6 and TRBJ2-2, with a tentative D call TRBD2 (5 bases). Germline CDR1 SGHDT, CDR2 YYEEEE. This CDR3 is built from 16 residues. The V end lost 0 bases, the J end lost 1 base, and 10 bases lay between the germline ends. The CDR3 sequence: CASSLAGGLNTGELFF. The CDR3 region has the DNA TGTGCCAGCAGCTTGGCCGGAGGCCTGAACACCGGGGAGCTGTTTTTT.

The chain joins TRBV6-5 to TRBJ1-6; 11 positions match TRBD1. Trimming took 6 bases from V and 7 from J; bases not matched to a gene: 8. The germline V gene has CDR1 MNHEY and CDR2 SVGAGI. The CDR3 loop spans 16 amino acids. The CDR3 bases are TGTGCCAGCAGCTTCGTCCGGGACAGGGGGAATTCACCCCTCCACTTT. Its translation: CASSFVRDRGNSPLHF.